The T cell receptor (beta chain) described here comes from a study of metastatic and nonmetastatic thyroid tumors. Thyroid surgery took place with no prior treatment in any patient. CDR1 DFQATT and CDR2 SNEGSKA come from the germline V gene (reference sequence). This CDR3 region has 15 residues. TCRdb re-processed the PCR reads through MiXCR. The sample has 35,000 to 45,000 clones; about 12% are singletons. The table lists this clone with a count of one. The sequenced sample consisted of blood. This chain connects TRBV20-1 to TRBJ2-1, with 9 nucleotides matching TRBD1. This TCR was sampled from a male donor with papillary thyroid cancer or a benign thyroid nodule (not recorded which). Some clones in this sample may be carry-over from other donors' samples. The CDR3 bases are TGCAGAGCCCCTCCCCCGACAGGGGGGTTAAATGAGCAGTTCTTC. Its translation: CRAPPPTGGLNEQFF.